These 25 T cell receptor beta chains were sequenced from one sample in a study of cytomegalovirus exposure and HLA in healthy donors. Vbeta (60) and Jbeta (13) primers were used in the PCR. The assay was immunoSEQ multiplex PCR, and TCRdb's table has in-frame clones only and misses some. Seen here are some 130,000 clones, around 80% observed once, and the top ten hold over 4%. The sequencing sample was made of PBMCs. Receptors were obtained from a man aged 25 to 40 in good health.

This sequence joins TRBV6-5 and TRBJ2-1, with 12 nucleotides matching TRBD2. This CDR3 spans 14 amino acids. Looked up from germline, CDR1 is MNHEY and CDR2 is SVGAGI. The V segment lost 6 bases and the J segment 9 bases; nucleotides outside the gene matches: 6. CDR3 sequence: CASSWTSGTGEQFF. CDR3 nucleotides: TGTGCCAGCAGCTGGACTAGCGGGACCGGTGAGCAGTTCTTC.

CDR3 nucleotide sequence: TGTGCCAGCAGTTACGGGACAGGGGATGATGGCTACACCTTC. Amino acids: CASSYGTGDDGYTF. This chain uses TRBV5-6 with TRBJ1-2; 10 positions agree with TRBD1. Looked up from germline, CDR1 is SGHDT and CDR2 is YYEEEE. V lost 5 bases to trimming and J lost 6 bases; unmatched junction nucleotides: 7. This CDR3 has 14 amino acids.

The rearrangement uses TRBV19 and TRBJ2-1; 11 bases match TRBD2. Trimming removed 7 bases from V and 6 bases from J; junction bases left unmatched: 8. The germline V gene has CDR1 LNHDA and CDR2 SQIVND (reference sequence). The CDR3 consists of 15 residues. CDR3 residues: CASIVTSGIGNEQFF. DNA of the CDR3: TGTGCCAGTATTGTGACTAGCGGGATAGGCAATGAGCAGTTCTTC. Using reference TRBV19 and TRBJ2-1 for the parts outside the CDR3, the full variable domain is DGGITQSPKYLFRKEGQNVTLSCEQNLNHDAMYWYRQDPGQGLRLIYYSQIVNDFQKGDIAEGYSVSREKKESFPLTVTSAQKNPTAFYLCASIVTSGIGNEQFFGPGTRLTVL.

The J gene is TRBJ2-7, the V gene TRBV9, with a weak D call TRBD2 (6 bases). The CDR3 sequence is 12 residues long. Germline-derived CDR1 and CDR2 are SGDLS and YYNGEE. V was pared by 1 base and J by 6 bases, with 8 bases between. The CDR3 is CASSVSGGEQYF. The CDR3 DNA sequence: TGTGCCAGCAGCGTATCCGGGGGCGAGCAGTACTTC. The complete variable domain, with remaining parts taken from reference TRBV9 and TRBJ2-7, reads DSGVTQTPKHLITATGQRVTLRCSPRSGDLSVYWYQQSLDQGLQFLIQYYNGEERAKGNILERFSAQQFPDLHSELNLSSLELGDSALYFCASSVSGGEQYFGPGTRLTVT.

A few counts support this clone. The rearrangement joins TRBV18 to TRBJ1-6; D perhaps matches TRBD1 (5 bases). V lost 5 bases and J lost 10, with 15 bases in between. Germline CDR1 KGHSH, CDR2 LQKENI. The CDR3 has 14 residues. CDR3 DNA sequence: TGTGCCAGCTCAGTGCAGGGCGAACAATCACCCCTCCACTTT. This encodes CASSVQGEQSPLHF.

The chain joins TRBV5-6 to TRBJ2-1, with 10 positions matching TRBD2. In germline, CDR1 is SGHDT, CDR2 YYEEEE. The CDR3 loop spans 17 amino acids. V was pared by 1 base and J by 9 bases, with 13 bases of the junction left unmatched. The CDR3 nucleotides are TGTGCCAGCAGCTTGTTGGGCTTAACTAGCGGGACAACTGAGCAGTTCTTC. It specifies CASSLLGLTSGTTEQFF.

The chain links TRBV7-9 to TRBJ1-3, with 9 bases aligning to TRBD1. The length of the CDR3 is 16 residues. V shed 4 bases, J shed 0 bases, and the junction held 4 bases outside the gene matches. Germline V gives CDR1 SEHNR, CDR2 FQNEAQ (reference sequence). CDR3 sequence reads: CASSSGQGPSGNTIYF. In DNA form, the CDR3 reads TGTGCCAGCAGCTCGGGACAGGGACCCTCTGGAAACACCATATATTTT.

The chain uses TRBV18 and TRBJ1-1; a weak D match, TRBD1 (5 bases). Deletions cut 3 bases from V and 1 base from J, with 12 bases between. This CDR3 has 15 residues. Germline assignment: CDR1 KGHSH and CDR2 LQKENI. CDR3 sequence reads: CASSPQGQGNTEAFF. For the CDR3, the DNA is TGTGCCAGCTCACCCCAGGGCCAGGGGAACACTGAAGCTTTCTTT.

For the CDR3, the DNA is TGCGCCAGCAGCCCCCAGGGAAAGGGTCAGTACTTC. Amino acids: CASSPQGKGQYF. The chain links TRBV5-1 to TRBJ2-7; D possibly corresponds to TRBD1 (5 bases). V lost 4 bases to trimming and J lost 10 bases, with 15 bases between them. Germline CDR1 and CDR2: SGHRS and YFSETQ. The length of the CDR3 is 12 residues.

This chain links TRBV18 with TRBJ1-2; 11 bases align to TRBD1. J was trimmed by 6 bases and V by 2 bases; bases with no gene match: 8. The CDR3 contains 16 residues. Germline V gives CDR1 KGHSH, CDR2 LQKENI. The CDR3 coding sequence is TGTGCCAGCTCACCAAGCTGGGGACAGGGGGTCGATGGCTACACCTTC. Translating gives CASSPSWGQGVDGYTF.

This chain links TRBV9 with TRBJ2-1, with D unclear. CDR1 is SGDLS, CDR2 YYNGEE, per germline. V was cut by 3 bases and J by 0 bases, with 13 bases left in between. There are 16 residues in the CDR3. The CDR3: CASSGVSASSYNEQFF. The CDR3 coding sequence is TGTGCCAGCAGCGGAGTTAGTGCGAGCTCCTACAATGAGCAGTTCTTC.

This clone was observed a single time. The chain carries TRBV5-1 and TRBJ1-3; 7 bases fit TRBD1. V was clipped by 4 bases and J by 2 bases; unmatched bases: 9. The CDR3 has 16 amino acids. The germline CDR1 and CDR2 sequences are SGHRS and YFSETQ. The chain's CDR3 is CASSPLEQGAGNTIYF. The DNA of the CDR3 is TGCGCCAGCAGCCCCCTAGAGCAGGGGGCTGGAAACACCATATATTTT.

The chain uses TRBV2 and TRBJ1-4; 8 bases fit TRBD1. The ends lost 6 bases at V and 0 bases at J; junction bases unmatched: 6. CDR1 and CDR2 (germline): SNHLY, FYNNEI. The CDR3 has 16 residues. The DNA of the CDR3 is TGTGCCAGCAGAAAGACAGGGGCGGCAACTAATGAAAAACTGTTTTTT. It specifies CASRKTGAATNEKLFF.

The chain uses TRBV6-4 and TRBJ2-3; 9 positions match TRBD2. This CDR3 contains 15 residues. The ends lost 6 bases at V and 0 bases at J; junction bases unmatched: 4. The germline V gene encodes CDR1 MRHNA and CDR2 SNTAGT. The CDR3 DNA sequence: TGTGCCAGCAGACAGACTAGCGGTAGCACAGATACGCAGTATTTT. As protein: CASRQTSGSTDTQYF.

The chain employs TRBV6-6 and TRBJ2-3; possible D gene TRBD2, 5 bases. Germline CDR1 MNHNY, CDR2 SVGAGI (reference sequence). The CDR3 is 15 residues long. The V and J ends lost 0 bases and 1 base respectively, with 8 bases between them. The CDR3 DNA follows: TGTGCCAGCAGTTACTCTCGGGGAGGCACAGATACGCAGTATTTT. Residues: CASSYSRGGTDTQYF.

This clone was counted only a few times. This chain links TRBV6-5 with TRBJ1-4; TRBD1 aligns across 8 bases. V shed 4 bases and J 6 bases; nucleotides not matched to a gene: 7. This CDR3 has 15 residues. Germline CDR1 MNHEY, CDR2 SVGAGI. The CDR3 region has the DNA TGTGCCAGCAGTTCTCCGAACAGGGGGGATGAAAAACTGTTTTTT. It codes for CASSSPNRGDEKLFF.

This clone was detected a few times. This chain connects TRBV7-2 to TRBJ1-1; a possible D gene is TRBD1 (6 bases). V dropped 2 bases and J dropped 8 bases, with 6 bases sitting between them. CDR1 is SGHTA and CDR2 is FQGNSA in the germline V gene. The CDR3 has 11 amino acids. In DNA form, the CDR3 reads TGTGCCAGCAGCTTACAGGGGGAAGCTTTCTTT. It is translated as CASSLQGEAFF.

In its sample, this clone was seen once. The genes are TRBV11-3 and TRBJ2-7, with TRBD1 matching over 12 bases. The germline CDR1 and CDR2 sequences are SGHNT and YENEEA. The CDR3 has 15 residues. V trimming: 4 bases; J trimming: 5 bases; junction bases outside the gene matches: 6. The CDR3 coding sequence is TGTGCCAGCAGCTCCCTGGGACAGGGGGCTCACGAGCAGTACTTC. Amino acids: CASSSLGQGAHEQYF. Full variable domain (rest looked up from reference TRBV11-3 and TRBJ2-7): EAGVVQSPRYKIIEKKQPVAFWCNPISGHNTLYWYLQNLGQGPELLIRYENEEAVDDSQLPKDRFSAERLKGVDSTLKIQPAELGDSAVYLCASSSLGQGAHEQYFGPGTRLTVT.

The V call is TRBV6-5, the J call TRBJ2-3; 7 nucleotides agree with TRBD1. This CDR3 has 13 residues. CDR1 is MNHEY, CDR2 SVGAGI, per germline. Germline trimming cut 5 bases from V and 3 bases from J; bases unmatched to any gene: 2. The CDR3 nucleotides read TGTGCCAGCAGTGAGGGGGCGACAGATACGCAGTATTTT. It encodes CASSEGATDTQYF.

This chain joins TRBV6-5 and TRBJ2-2; perhaps TRBD1 as D (6 bases). This CDR3 spans 15 amino acids. Germline V gene data show CDR1 as MNHEY and CDR2 as SVGAGI. V was shortened by 6 bases and J by 2 bases, with 13 bases between the two germline ends. This CDR3 reads CASSHGTLNTGELFF. The CDR3 DNA reads TGTGCCAGCAGCCACGGGACATTAAACACCGGGGAGCTGTTTTTT.

The chain is built from TRBV18 and TRBJ2-3, with TRBD1 as a possible D gene (5 bases). Trimming took 2 bases from V and 1 from J, leaving 10 bases between them. This CDR3 comprises 15 residues. Looked up from germline, CDR1 is KGHSH and CDR2 is LQKENI. The CDR3 protein is CASSPEDTGTDTQYF. The CDR3 DNA is TGTGCCAGCTCACCAGAGGACACGGGCACAGATACGCAGTATTTT.

The chain uses TRBV27 and TRBJ1-3; no firm D call. The V and J ends lost 6 bases and 0 bases respectively, with 15 bases between them. CDR3 size: 16 residues. Germline V gives CDR1 MNHEY, CDR2 SMNVEV (reference sequence). The CDR3 DNA is TGTGCCAGCAGCCAAGCGGGAGGGAGCTCTGGAAACACCATATATTTT. This sequence encodes CASSQAGGSSGNTIYF.

This clone was counted only a few times. The chain employs TRBV25-1 and TRBJ1-1, with 7 bases lining up with TRBD1. V was pared by 5 bases and J by 3 bases, with 6 bases of the junction left unmatched. Germline V gives CDR1 MGHDK, CDR2 SYGVNS. The CDR3 consists of 14 residues. The chain's CDR3 is CASSQEGAYTEAFF. CDR3 in DNA: TGTGCCAGCAGTCAAGAGGGGGCCTACACTGAAGCTTTCTTT.

The chain recombines TRBV5-1 with TRBJ2-5, with a possible D match to TRBD1 (5 bases). The J call could be wrong; TRBJ2-7 is a better fit for the DNA end. The CDR3 loop spans 15 amino acids. Germline-derived CDR1 and CDR2 are SGHRS and YFSETQ. In nucleotides, the CDR3 is TGCGCCAGCAGCCCCGGCGCAGGGTTATCCTACGAGCAGTACTTC. Translation gives CASSPGAGLSYEQYF.

V and J are TRBV28 and TRBJ2-7; a weak D match, TRBD2 (5 bases). The CDR3 runs 13 residues. Germline loops: CDR1 MDHEN, CDR2 SYDVKM. Trimming stripped 3 bases from V and 2 bases from J, with 8 bases between. The CDR3 region has the DNA TGTGCCAGCAGTTTGGGAGCCGCCTACGAGCAGTACTTC. The encoded protein is CASSLGAAYEQYF.